This T cell receptor (beta chain) was captured in a study of blood T cell repertoires in COVID-19. The wider study: The analysed material was cDNA or gDNA that came from T cells, B-cell-depleted T cells, or PBMCs.

Participants came from under 30 US areas, aged about 18 to 89 years. Two negative PCRs, clearance, or symptom resolution had been documented for recovered Cohort 3 donors. CDR3 length equals 14 residues. Trimming took off 6 bases at V and 7 bases at J, with 19 bases between the two ends. From germline, CDR1 is MNHEY and CDR2 SVGAGI. Produced via immunoSEQ multiplex PCR; TCRdb's table is partial and in-frame only. The sample records about 400,000 clones, roughly 91% being singletons. Specimen: PBMCs or T cells enriched from blood (not recorded which). This chain links TRBV6-5 with TRBJ2-7, with D possibly being TRBD2 (6 bases). This TCR came from a woman under 40 who had recovered from COVID-19. The CDR3 bases are TGTGCCAGCAGCCCGGGGCTAGCGTATTTGGAGCAGTACTTC. This codes for CASSPGLAYLEQYF.